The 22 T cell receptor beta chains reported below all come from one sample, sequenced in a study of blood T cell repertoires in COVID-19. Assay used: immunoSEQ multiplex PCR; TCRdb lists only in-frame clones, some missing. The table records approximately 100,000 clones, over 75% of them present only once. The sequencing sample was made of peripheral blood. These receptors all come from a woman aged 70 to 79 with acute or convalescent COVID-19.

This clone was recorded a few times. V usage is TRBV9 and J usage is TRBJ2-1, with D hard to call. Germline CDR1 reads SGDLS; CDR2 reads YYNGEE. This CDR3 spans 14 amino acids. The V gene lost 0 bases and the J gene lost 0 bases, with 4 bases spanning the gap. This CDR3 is CASSVVSSYNEQFF. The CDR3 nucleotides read TGTGCCAGCAGCGTAGTGAGCTCCTACAATGAGCAGTTCTTC.

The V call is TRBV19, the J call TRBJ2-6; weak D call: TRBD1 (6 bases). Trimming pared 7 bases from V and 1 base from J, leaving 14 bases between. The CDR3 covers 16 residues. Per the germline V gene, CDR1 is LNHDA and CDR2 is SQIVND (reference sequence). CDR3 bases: TGTGCCAGTACAAGGCTACAGGGTTCTGGGGCCAACGTCCTGACTTTC. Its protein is CASTRLQGSGANVLTF.

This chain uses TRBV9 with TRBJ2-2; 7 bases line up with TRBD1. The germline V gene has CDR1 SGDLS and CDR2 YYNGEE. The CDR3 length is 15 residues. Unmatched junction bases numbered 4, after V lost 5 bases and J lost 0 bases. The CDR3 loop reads CASSVTGTNTGELFF. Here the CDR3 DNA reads TGTGCCAGCAGTGTGACAGGGACGAACACCGGGGAGCTGTTTTTT. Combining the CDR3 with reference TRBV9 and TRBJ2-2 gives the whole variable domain DSGVTQTPKHLITATGQRVTLRCSPRSGDLSVYWYQQSLDQGLQFLIQYYNGEERAKGNILERFSAQQFPDLHSELNLSSLELGDSALYFCASSVTGTNTGELFFGEGSRLTVL.

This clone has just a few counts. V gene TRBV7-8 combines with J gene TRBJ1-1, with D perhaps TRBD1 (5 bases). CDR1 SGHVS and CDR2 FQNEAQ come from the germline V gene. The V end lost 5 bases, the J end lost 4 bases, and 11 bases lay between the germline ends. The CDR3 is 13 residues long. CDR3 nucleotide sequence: TGTGCCAGCAGCCTACGGCAGGGCACTGAAGCTTTCTTT. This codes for CASSLRQGTEAFF. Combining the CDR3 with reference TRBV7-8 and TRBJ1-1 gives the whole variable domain GAGVSQSPRYKVAKRGQDVALRCDPISGHVSLFWYQQALGQGPEFLTYFQNEAQLDKSGLPSDRFFAERPEGSVSTLKIQRTQQEDSAVYLCASSLRQGTEAFFGQGTRLTVV.

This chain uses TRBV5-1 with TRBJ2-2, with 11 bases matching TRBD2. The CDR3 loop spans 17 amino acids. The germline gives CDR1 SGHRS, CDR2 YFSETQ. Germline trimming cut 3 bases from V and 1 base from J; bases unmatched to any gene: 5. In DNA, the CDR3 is TGCGCCAGCAGCTCGCTCGGGACTAGCGGGAACACCGGGGAGCTGTTTTTT. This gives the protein CASSSLGTSGNTGELFF.

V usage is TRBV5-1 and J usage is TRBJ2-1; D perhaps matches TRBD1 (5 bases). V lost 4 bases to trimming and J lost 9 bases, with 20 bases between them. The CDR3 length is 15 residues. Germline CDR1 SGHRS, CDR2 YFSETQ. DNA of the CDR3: TGCGCCAGCAGCAGGGGTGACCCCGCCGACGGTGAGCAGTTCTTC. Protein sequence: CASSRGDPADGEQFF.

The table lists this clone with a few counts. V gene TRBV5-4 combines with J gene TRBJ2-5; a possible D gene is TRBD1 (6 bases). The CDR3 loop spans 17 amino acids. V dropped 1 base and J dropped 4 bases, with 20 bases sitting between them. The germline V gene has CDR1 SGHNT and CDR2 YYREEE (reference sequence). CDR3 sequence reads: CASSLFASGRGRETQYF. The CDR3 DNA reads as TGTGCCAGCAGCTTGTTCGCAAGCGGAAGGGGGAGAGAGACCCAGTACTTC.

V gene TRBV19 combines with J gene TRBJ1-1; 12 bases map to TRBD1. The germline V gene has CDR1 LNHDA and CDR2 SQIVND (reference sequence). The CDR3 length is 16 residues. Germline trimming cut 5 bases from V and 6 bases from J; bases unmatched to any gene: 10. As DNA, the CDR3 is TGTGCCAGTAGTCCCTATGGGACAGGGGGCTCGGCTGAAGCTTTCTTT. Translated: CASSPYGTGGSAEAFF.

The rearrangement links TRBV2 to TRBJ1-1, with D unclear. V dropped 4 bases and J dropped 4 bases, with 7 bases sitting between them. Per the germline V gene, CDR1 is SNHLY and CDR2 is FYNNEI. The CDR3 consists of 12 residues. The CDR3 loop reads CASSGAGTEAFF. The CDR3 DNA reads TGTGCCAGCAGTGGGGCGGGCACTGAAGCTTTCTTT.

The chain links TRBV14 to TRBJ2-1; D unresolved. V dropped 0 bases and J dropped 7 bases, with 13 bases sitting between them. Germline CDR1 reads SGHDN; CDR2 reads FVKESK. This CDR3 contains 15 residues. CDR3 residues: CASSQDRRVKNEQFF. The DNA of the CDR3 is TGTGCCAGCAGCCAAGACAGACGGGTAAAGAATGAGCAGTTCTTC.

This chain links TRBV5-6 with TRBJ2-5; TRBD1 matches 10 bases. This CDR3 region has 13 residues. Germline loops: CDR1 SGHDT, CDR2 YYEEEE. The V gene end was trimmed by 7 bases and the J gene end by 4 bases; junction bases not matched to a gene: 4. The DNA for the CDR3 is TGTGCCAGCGGACAGGGGGTACGAGAGACCCAGTACTTC. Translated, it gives CASGQGVRETQYF. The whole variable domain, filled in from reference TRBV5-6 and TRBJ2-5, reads DAGVTQSPTHLIKTRGQQVTLRCSPKSGHDTVSWYQQALGQGPQFIFQYYEEEERQRGNFPDRFSGHQFPNYSSELNVNALLLGDSALYLCASGQGVRETQYFGPGTRLLVL.

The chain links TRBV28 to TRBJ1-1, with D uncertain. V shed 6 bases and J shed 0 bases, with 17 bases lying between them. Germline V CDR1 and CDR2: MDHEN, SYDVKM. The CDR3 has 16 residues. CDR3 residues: CASRNPGSSMNTEAFF. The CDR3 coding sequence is TGTGCCAGCAGAAACCCGGGAAGCTCCATGAACACTGAAGCTTTCTTT.

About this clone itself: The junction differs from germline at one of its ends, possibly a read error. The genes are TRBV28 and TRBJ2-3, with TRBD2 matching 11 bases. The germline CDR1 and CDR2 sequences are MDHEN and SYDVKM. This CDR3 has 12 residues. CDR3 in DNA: TGTGCCAGCAGTTTGATGAGACTAGCGGGGATGTTT. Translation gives CASSLMRLAGMF.

The CDR3 region is CASSQLQGPNEKLFF. For the CDR3, the DNA is TGCGCCAGCAGCCAACTACAGGGGCCTAATGAAAAACTGTTTTTT. This chain joins TRBV4-1 and TRBJ1-4; 7 bases fit TRBD1. The germline V gene encodes CDR1 MGHRA and CDR2 YSYEKL. V trimming: 2 bases; J trimming: 3 bases; junction bases outside the gene matches: 3. This CDR3 has 15 residues.

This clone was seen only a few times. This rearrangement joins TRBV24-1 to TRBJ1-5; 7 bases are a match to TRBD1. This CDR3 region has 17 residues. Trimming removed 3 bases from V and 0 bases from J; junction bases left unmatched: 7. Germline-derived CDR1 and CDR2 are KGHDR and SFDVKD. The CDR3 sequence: CATSDGSTGYSNQPQHF. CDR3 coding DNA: TGTGCCACCAGTGATGGATCGACAGGGTATAGCAATCAGCCCCAGCATTTT.

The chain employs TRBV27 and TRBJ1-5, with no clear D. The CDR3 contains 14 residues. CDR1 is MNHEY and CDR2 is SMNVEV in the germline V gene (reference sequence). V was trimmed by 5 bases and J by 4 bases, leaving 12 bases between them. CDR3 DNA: TGTGCCAGCAGTCCTACAGTACCTAATCAGCCCCAGCATTTT. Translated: CASSPTVPNQPQHF.

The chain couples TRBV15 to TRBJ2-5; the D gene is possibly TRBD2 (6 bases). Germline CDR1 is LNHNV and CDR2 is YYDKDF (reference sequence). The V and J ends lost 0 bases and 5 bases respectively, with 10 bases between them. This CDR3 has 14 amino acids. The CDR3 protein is CATSRDGGTETQYF. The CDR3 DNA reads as TGTGCCACCAGCAGAGATGGGGGGACGGAGACCCAGTACTTC.

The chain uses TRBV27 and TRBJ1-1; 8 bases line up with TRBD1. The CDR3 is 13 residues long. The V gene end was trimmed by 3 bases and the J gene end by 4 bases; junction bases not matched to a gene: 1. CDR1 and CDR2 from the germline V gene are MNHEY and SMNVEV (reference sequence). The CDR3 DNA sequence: TGTGCCAGCAGTTTTACAGGGGGCACTGAAGCTTTCTTT. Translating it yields CASSFTGGTEAFF.

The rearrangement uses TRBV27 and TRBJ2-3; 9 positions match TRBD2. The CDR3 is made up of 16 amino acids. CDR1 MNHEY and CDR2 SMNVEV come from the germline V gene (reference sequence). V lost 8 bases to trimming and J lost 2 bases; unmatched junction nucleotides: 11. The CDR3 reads CASPPPGLASTDTQYF. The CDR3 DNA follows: TGTGCCAGCCCCCCACCGGGACTAGCCTCCACAGATACGCAGTATTTT.

CDR3 DNA: TGTGCCAGCAGCGTAGCGGGGTGGTTAGTAGATACGCAGTATTTT. It codes for CASSVAGWLVDTQYF. This sequence joins TRBV9 and TRBJ2-3; D might be TRBD2 (5 bases). The CDR3 is 15 residues long. V was trimmed by 0 bases and J by 5 bases, leaving 13 bases between them. Germline loops: CDR1 SGDLS, CDR2 YYNGEE. Filled out from reference TRBV9 and TRBJ2-3, the complete variable domain reads DSGVTQTPKHLITATGQRVTLRCSPRSGDLSVYWYQQSLDQGLQFLIQYYNGEERAKGNILERFSAQQFPDLHSELNLSSLELGDSALYFCASSVAGWLVDTQYFGPGTRLTVL.

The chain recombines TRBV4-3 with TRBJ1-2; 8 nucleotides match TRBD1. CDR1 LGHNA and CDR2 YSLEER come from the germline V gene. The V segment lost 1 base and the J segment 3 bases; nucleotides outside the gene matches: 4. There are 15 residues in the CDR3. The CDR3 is CASSQGTDRDYGYTF. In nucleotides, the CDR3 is TGCGCCAGCAGCCAAGGCACGGACAGGGACTATGGCTACACCTTC.

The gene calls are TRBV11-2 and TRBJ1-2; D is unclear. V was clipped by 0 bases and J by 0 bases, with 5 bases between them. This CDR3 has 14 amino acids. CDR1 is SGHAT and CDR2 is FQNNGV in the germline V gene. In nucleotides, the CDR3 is TGTGCCAGCAGCTTAGAACAGCCTAACTATGGCTACACCTTC. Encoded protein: CASSLEQPNYGYTF. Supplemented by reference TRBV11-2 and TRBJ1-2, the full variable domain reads EAGVAQSPRYKIIEKRQSVAFWCNPISGHATLYWYQQILGQGPKLLIQFQNNGVVDDSQLPKDRFSAERLKGVDSTLKIQPAKLEDSAVYLCASSLEQPNYGYTFGSGTRLTVV.